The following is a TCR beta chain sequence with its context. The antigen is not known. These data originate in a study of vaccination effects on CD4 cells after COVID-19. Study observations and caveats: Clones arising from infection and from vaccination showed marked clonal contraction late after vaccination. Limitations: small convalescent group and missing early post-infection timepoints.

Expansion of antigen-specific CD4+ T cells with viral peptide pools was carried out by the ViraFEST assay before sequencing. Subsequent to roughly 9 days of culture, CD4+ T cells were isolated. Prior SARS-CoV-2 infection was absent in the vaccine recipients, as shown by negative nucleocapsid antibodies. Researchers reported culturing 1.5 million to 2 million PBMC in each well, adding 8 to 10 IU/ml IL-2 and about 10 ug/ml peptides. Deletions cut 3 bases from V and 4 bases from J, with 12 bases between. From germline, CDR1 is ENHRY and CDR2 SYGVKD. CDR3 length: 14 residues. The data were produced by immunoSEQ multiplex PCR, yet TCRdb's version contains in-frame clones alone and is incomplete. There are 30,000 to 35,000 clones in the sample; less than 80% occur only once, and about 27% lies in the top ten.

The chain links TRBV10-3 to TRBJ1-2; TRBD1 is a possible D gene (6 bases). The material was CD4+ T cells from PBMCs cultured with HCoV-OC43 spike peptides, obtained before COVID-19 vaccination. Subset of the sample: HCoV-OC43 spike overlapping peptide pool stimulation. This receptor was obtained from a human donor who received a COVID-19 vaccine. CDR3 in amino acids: CAISDNLQGYGYTF. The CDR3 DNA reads TGTGCCATCAGTGATAATTTACAGGGCTATGGCTACACCTTC.